This TCR beta chain was obtained from a study of cytotoxic CD8 clonotypes in ibrutinib-treated CLL. This clone has a single count. The CDR3 consists of 15 residues. V lost 10 bases to trimming and J lost 0 bases; unmatched junction nucleotides: 7. Germline CDR1 reads ENHRY; CDR2 reads SYGVKD. TCRdb keeps only in-frame clones here, not all; method: immunoSEQ multiplex PCR. This table has 130,000 or so clones, 79% appearing once. The chain recombines TRBV10-3 with TRBJ2-2; 8 bases match TRBD1. The sequencing used PBMCs, collected after 12 months of ibrutinib treatment. This clonotype was obtained from a human donor with chronic lymphocytic leukemia. DNA of the CDR3: TGTGCCACGGTTCCGGGACAGGCGAACACCGGGGAGCTGTTTTTT. The encoded protein is CATVPGQANTGELFF.